This TCR beta chain was captured in a study of CD8+ T cells in alopecia areata. Extraction and reverse transcription of RNA yielded cDNA as the sequencing template. The method was immunoSEQ multiplex PCR; TCRdb's version includes in-frame clones alone and lacks a portion of them. The sample yields roughly 120,000 clones, about 60% seen once. Germline trimming cut 1 base from V and 6 bases from J; bases unmatched to any gene: 5. Germline CDR1 is SEHNR and CDR2 is FQNEAQ (reference sequence). This CDR3 is built from 14 residues. Notes on the study in general: Administration of tofacitinib significantly diminished scalp clonality and expanded CD8+ clones within the top 100.

Of note for this clone: Its antigen remains unknown.

Treatment given: oral pan-JAK inhibitor, 5-10 mg twice daily. The genes are TRBV7-9 and TRBJ1-2, with TRBD1 matching over 7 bases. This receptor was taken from a human donor with alopecia areata. The sample here was CD8+ T cells sorted from blood, taken at week 24, from a patient treated with tofacitinib. CDR3 in DNA: TGTGCCAGCAGCTTAGAGACAGGGTGGCATGGCTACACCTTC. Translated: CASSLETGWHGYTF.